The next 21 T cell receptor beta chains were all read from a single sample in a study of T-cell memory formation after mild COVID-19. MiXCR was run by TCRdb on the 5' RACE reads, yielding one entry per CDR3 protein. In the table there are around 29,000 distinct CDR3 sequences, approximately 12% of which are singletons. Sequences were obtained from PBMCs or a T cell subset sorted from them (not recorded which). These receptors came from an adult woman who had mild COVID-19 (a few samples of this study predate the infection). Cell type and time point are not known.

This clonotype was seen ten or more times. The chain links TRBV20-1 to TRBJ2-7, with 7 bases lining up with TRBD1. J was trimmed by 3 bases and V by 4 bases; bases with no gene match: 6. This CDR3 is 13 amino acids long. Looked up from germline, CDR1 is DFQATT and CDR2 is SNEGSKA (reference sequence). The CDR3 DNA sequence: TGCAGTGCTATAAACAGGGGCGGCTACGAGCAGTACTTC. Amino acid sequence: CSAINRGGYEQYF.

This clonotype was recorded many times. As DNA, the CDR3 is TGCGCCAGCAGTAATATACGGGAGGGCCGCACCGGGGAGCTGTTTTTT. Its translation is CASSNIREGRTGELFF. J is TRBJ2-2 and V is TRBV5-1, with TRBD2 matching 8 bases. The germline CDR1 and CDR2 sequences are SGHRS and YFSETQ. The CDR3 is 16 amino acids. Germline trimming cut 5 bases from V and 4 bases from J; bases unmatched to any gene: 10.

This clonotype has at least ten counts. The rearrangement joins TRBV5-1 to TRBJ1-6; D is unresolved. The germline gives CDR1 SGHRS, CDR2 YFSETQ. The CDR3 runs 17 residues. V shed 0 bases and J shed 6 bases, with 16 bases lying between them. The CDR3 nucleotides are TGCGCCAGCAGCTTGGATGCGGCGTCAACCCTTAATTCACCCCTCCACTTT. This encodes CASSLDAASTLNSPLHF.

This clonotype has a count of ten or more. This chain uses TRBV2 with TRBJ2-2; D is uncertain. The length of the CDR3 is 15 residues. The germline CDR1 and CDR2 sequences are SNHLY and FYNNEI. With 5 bases removed from V and 0 bases from J, the gap between germline ends came to 10 bases. The CDR3 DNA reads TGTGCCAGCAGTTGGATTCCTACGAACACCGGGGAGCTGTTTTTT. This sequence encodes CASSWIPTNTGELFF. Based on the CDR3 plus reference TRBV2 and TRBJ2-2, the full variable domain is EPEVTQTPSHQVTQMGQEVILRCVPISNHLYFYWYRQILGQKVEFLVSFYNNEISEKSEIFDDQFSVERPDGSNFTLKIRSTKLEDSAMYFCASSWIPTNTGELFFGEGSRLTVL.

This clonotype was counted many times. CDR3 region: CASTAMDRSGRNEQFF. CDR3 DNA sequence: TGTGCCAGCACCGCGATGGACAGATCCGGTCGCAATGAGCAGTTCTTC. This sequence joins TRBV6-2 or TRBV6-3 and TRBJ2-1, with D perhaps TRBD1 (6 bases). CDR1 is MNHEY, CDR2 SVGEGT, per germline. Trimming took 7 bases from V and 6 from J, leaving 22 bases between them. The CDR3 is made up of 16 amino acids.

There are many counts of this clonotype. J is TRBJ2-7 and V is TRBV19; the D gene is possibly TRBD1 (6 bases). Germline CDR1 and CDR2: LNHDA and SQIVND (reference sequence). V was pared by 3 bases and J by 7 bases, with 16 bases between. The CDR3 runs to 14 residues. CDR3 DNA sequence: TGTGCCAGTAGTATGCAGGCAGGGGTGGTAGAGCAGTACTTC. This sequence encodes CASSMQAGVVEQYF.

This clonotype came up many times. The chain joins TRBV29-1 to TRBJ2-1; D unresolved. CDR1 SQVTM and CDR2 ANQGSEA come from the germline V gene. The CDR3 is 14 residues long. V lost 3 bases, J lost 7 bases, and 16 bases lay in between. CDR3 region: CSVEWQVKRNEQFF. The CDR3 DNA reads TGCAGCGTTGAGTGGCAGGTCAAAAGGAATGAGCAGTTCTTC.

Ten or more counts support this clonotype. The chain couples TRBV12-3 or TRBV12-4 to TRBJ2-4; 9 nucleotides align to TRBD2. Trimming removed 5 bases from V and 10 bases from J; junction bases left unmatched: 15. This CDR3 region has 16 residues. For the CDR3, the DNA is TGTGCCAGCAGTGTGACTAGCGGTCTGGGAGATCGGATTCAGTACTTC. As protein: CASSVTSGLGDRIQYF.

Ten or more counts support this clonotype. The chain is built from TRBV3-1 and TRBJ2-3; no clear D gene. V was shortened by 3 bases and J by 4 bases, with 11 bases between the two germline ends. Germline CDR1 and CDR2: LGHDT and YNNKEL (reference sequence). The CDR3 spans 14 residues. The CDR3 nucleotides read TGTGCCAGCAGCCATCCGAGTCGGCCAGATACGCAGTATTTT. As protein: CASSHPSRPDTQYF.

This clonotype was seen repeatedly, ten times or more. V usage is TRBV5-5 and J usage is TRBJ2-7, with TRBD1 matching over 8 bases. V lost 1 base to trimming and J lost 8 bases; unmatched junction nucleotides: 17. CDR3 length: 17 residues. CDR1 SGHKS and CDR2 YYEKEE come from the germline V gene (reference sequence). The CDR3 DNA sequence: TGTGCCAGCAGCTTGAGGAGGACCGGGACAGGCTCTACGCAGCAGTACTTC. As protein: CASSLRRTGTGSTQQYF.

In its sample, this clonotype was seen many times. The V gene is TRBV4-2, the J gene TRBJ1-2; 10 nucleotides line up with TRBD1. Trimming took 0 bases from V and 6 from J; bases not matched to a gene: 7. The V gene's germline CDR1 is LGHNA and CDR2 YNFKEQ. CDR3 length: 16 residues. Written as DNA, the CDR3 is TGTGCCAGCAGCCAAGATGGGACCGGGACAGGGGATGGCTACACCTTC. Protein product: CASSQDGTGTGDGYTF.

The sample holds many counts of this clonotype. The chain employs TRBV11-3 and TRBJ2-7; 9 nucleotides match TRBD1. Germline V CDR1 and CDR2: SGHNT, YENEEA. Losses at the gene ends were 5 bases for V and 11 bases for J; bases not matched to a gene: 13. The CDR3 runs to 14 residues. The CDR3 reads CASSLGQGLGEEYF. CDR3 DNA sequence: TGTGCCAGCAGCCTCGGACAGGGGTTAGGTGAGGAGTACTTC.

This clonotype was detected ten times or more. This chain uses TRBV7-2 with TRBJ1-5, with D perhaps matching TRBD1 (5 bases). CDR1 is SGHTA, CDR2 FQGNSA, per germline. The CDR3 is 13 residues long. Trimming cost V 6 bases and J 7 bases, with 13 bases left between them. The CDR3 DNA reads TGTGCCAGCAGACGCGGGGGGAACCAGCCCCAGCATTTT. Translation: CASRRGGNQPQHF.

This clonotype was picked up many times. DNA of the CDR3: TGTGCCAGCACGCCGATCTTCGACATCTATAATTCACCCCTCCACTTT. Protein: CASTPIFDIYNSPLHF. The genes are TRBV11-2 and TRBJ1-6; D gene unclear. The CDR3 extends over 16 amino acids. V lost 7 bases to trimming and J lost 3 bases, with 16 bases between them. The germline CDR1 and CDR2 sequences are SGHAT and FQNNGV. The whole variable domain, filled in from reference TRBV11-2 and TRBJ1-6, reads EAGVAQSPRYKIIEKRQSVAFWCNPISGHATLYWYQQILGQGPKLLIQFQNNGVVDDSQLPKDRFSAERLKGVDSTLKIQPAKLEDSAVYLCASTPIFDIYNSPLHFGNGTRLTVT.

This clonotype was observed many times. V is TRBV14 and J is TRBJ1-2, with D possibly TRBD1 on 5 matching bases. The V gene lost 0 bases and the J gene lost 4 bases, with 12 bases spanning the gap. This CDR3 region has 15 residues. Germline CDR1 is SGHDN and CDR2 is FVKESK. The CDR3 sequence is CASSQEWGKSYGYTF. For the CDR3, the DNA is TGTGCCAGCAGCCAAGAGTGGGGGAAAAGCTATGGCTACACCTTC.

The gene calls are TRBV18 and TRBJ1-4; TRBD1 is a possible D gene (5 bases). V lost 4 bases and J lost 7, with 16 bases in between. CDR1 is KGHSH, CDR2 LQKENI, per germline. The CDR3 extends over 15 amino acids. CDR3 residues: CASSLQGGGSEKLFF. In DNA form, the CDR3 reads TGTGCCAGCTCACTCCAGGGCGGCGGGAGTGAAAAACTGTTTTTT. The full variable domain, rest sourced from reference TRBV18 and TRBJ1-4, is NAGVMQNPRHLVRRRGQEARLRCSPMKGHSHVYWYRQLPEEGLKFMVYLQKENIIDESGMPKERFSAEFPKEGPSILRIQQVVRGDSAAYFCASSLQGGGSEKLFFGSGTQLSVL.

This clonotype is termed medium-sized. V usage is TRBV5-1 and J usage is TRBJ2-1, with TRBD2 identical over 15 bases. Trimming removed 3 bases from V and 0 bases from J; junction bases left unmatched: 4. The CDR3 consists of 18 residues. Germline assignment: CDR1 SGHRS and CDR2 YFSETQ. The CDR3 bases are TGCGCCAGCAGCTCCGGGACTAGCGGGAGGAGCTCCTACAATGAGCAGTTCTTC. The encoded protein is CASSSGTSGRSSYNEQFF.

In this sample, this clonotype turned up many times. The gene calls are TRBV7-9 and TRBJ2-1, with D tentatively TRBD2 (5 bases). Per the germline V gene, CDR1 is SEHNR and CDR2 is FQNEAQ (reference sequence). V was cut by 2 bases and J by 9 bases, with 11 bases left in between. This CDR3 comprises 13 residues. CDR3 protein: CASSLRGRLEQFF. In DNA, the CDR3 is TGTGCCAGCAGCTTACGGGGTAGGCTTGAGCAGTTCTTC.

At least ten counts were recorded for this clonotype. The chain links TRBV2 to TRBJ1-2; TRBD1 aligns across 9 bases. This CDR3 is built from 15 residues. The V gene's germline CDR1 is SNHLY and CDR2 FYNNEI. J was trimmed by 6 bases and V by 2 bases; bases with no gene match: 7. CDR3 loop: CASSEKATGGHGYTF. The DNA of the CDR3 is TGTGCCAGCAGTGAAAAAGCTACAGGGGGCCATGGCTACACCTTC.

This clonotype was counted between two and nine times. The chain has TRBV11-2 and TRBJ2-7; TRBD2 aligns across 10 bases. Germline CDR1 is SGHAT and CDR2 is FQNNGV. CDR3 length: 15 residues. V trimming: 5 bases; J trimming: 6 bases; junction bases outside the gene matches: 10. The CDR3 nucleotides read TGTGCCAGCAGCACACCTAGCGGGAGCTCCAGCGAGCAGTACTTC. Translated, it gives CASSTPSGSSSEQYF.

This clonotype was seen at least ten times. The chain employs TRBV20-1 and TRBJ1-1; D may be TRBD1 (5 bases). Germline V gives CDR1 DFQATT, CDR2 SNEGSKA (reference sequence). V was clipped by 5 bases and J by 1 base, with 11 bases between them. The CDR3 is 13 residues long. CDR3 loop: CSARGLPNTEAFF. Here the CDR3 DNA reads TGCAGTGCTCGGGGACTGCCGAACACTGAAGCTTTCTTT.